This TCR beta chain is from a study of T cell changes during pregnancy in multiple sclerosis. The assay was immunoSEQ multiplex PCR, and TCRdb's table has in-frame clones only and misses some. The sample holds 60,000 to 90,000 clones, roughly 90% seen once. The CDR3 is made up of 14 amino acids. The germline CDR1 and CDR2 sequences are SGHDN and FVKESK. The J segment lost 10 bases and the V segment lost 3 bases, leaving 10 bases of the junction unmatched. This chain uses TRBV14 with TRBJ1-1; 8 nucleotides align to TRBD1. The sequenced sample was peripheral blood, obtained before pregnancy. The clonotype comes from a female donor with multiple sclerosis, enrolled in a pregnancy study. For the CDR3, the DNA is TGTGCCAGCAGCCACGGACGGACAGGGCCCCGAGCTTTCTTT. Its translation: CASSHGRTGPRAFF.